The clone carrying this TCR beta chain appeared a few times. Its specificity is unknown. The data are from a study of cytomegalovirus exposure and HLA in healthy donors. Background on the study: About 79 million unique TCRs from HLA-typed donors were held in an early data release. Study-level results: Earlier results showed most TCR beta V segments being productive about 87% or about 30% of the time. Donor immune exposure was known only as CMV serostatus.

The PCR was carried out with 60 Vbeta primers and 13 Jbeta primers. Repertoires were generated with immunoSEQ multiplex PCR, while TCRdb's copy carries only in-frame clones and drops some. The sample comprises approximately 85,000 clones, about two thirds of which are singletons, and about 5% rests with the top ten. In germline, CDR1 is MGHRA, CDR2 YSYEKL. The V and J ends lost 3 bases and 4 bases, in that order; junction bases with no gene match: 8. The CDR3 runs 16 residues. The V call is TRBV4-1, the J call TRBJ1-2; 10 positions match TRBD1. Sequencing was carried out using PBMCs. This clonotype was obtained from a young woman in good health and CMV-seropositive. DNA of the CDR3: TGCGCCAGCAGCCAGGCGGACAGGGGGATTATCTATGGCTACACCTTC. Protein sequence: CASSQADRGIIYGYTF.